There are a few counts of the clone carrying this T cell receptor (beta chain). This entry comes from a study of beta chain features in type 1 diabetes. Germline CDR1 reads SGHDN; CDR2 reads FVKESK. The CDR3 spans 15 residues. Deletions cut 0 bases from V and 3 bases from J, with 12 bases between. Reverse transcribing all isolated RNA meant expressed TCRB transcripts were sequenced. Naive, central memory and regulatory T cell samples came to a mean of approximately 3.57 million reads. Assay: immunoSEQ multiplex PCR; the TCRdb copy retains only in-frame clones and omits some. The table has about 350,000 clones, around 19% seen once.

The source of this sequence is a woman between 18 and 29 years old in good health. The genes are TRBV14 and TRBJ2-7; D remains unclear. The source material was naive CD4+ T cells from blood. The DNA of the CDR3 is TGTGCCAGCAGCCAAGATCTGGCCAGAAACTACGAGCAGTACTTC. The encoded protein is CASSQDLARNYEQYF.